This section outlines one TCR beta chain sequence together with its context. Its antigen is not known. The library protocol tagged individual cDNA molecules with unique molecular identifiers. TCRdb reprocessed the 5' RACE reads via MiXCR and lists one record per CDR3 protein. This sample has tens of thousands of distinct CDR3 sequences; over 12% occur once, and the top ten carry 3% to 3.5%. The data originate from a study of early T cells in non-severe SARS-CoV-2 infection. Study context: The study sequenced bulk RNA from unsorted whole blood, with chains unpaired. Study-level findings and limits: Clonotype matching in VDJdb favored anti-spike CD8 responses and did not capture private and CD4 specificities.

V gave up 1 base and J gave up 0 bases, with 4 bases separating them. Per the germline V gene, CDR1 is SGHAT and CDR2 is FQNNGV. The CDR3 sequence is 13 residues long. This TCR was recovered from an adult who was a healthcare worker with PCR-confirmed SARS-CoV-2 infection or an uninfected control (not recorded which). The genes are TRBV11-2 and TRBJ2-7; D unclear. Sequenced sample: whole blood. DNA for the CDR3: TGTGCCAGCAGCTTAGTCTACTCCTACGAGCAGTACTTC. It specifies CASSLVYSYEQYF. The variable domain in full, with the rest retrieved from reference TRBV11-2 and TRBJ2-7, is EAGVAQSPRYKIIEKRQSVAFWCNPISGHATLYWYQQILGQGPKLLIQFQNNGVVDDSQLPKDRFSAERLKGVDSTLKIQPAKLEDSAVYLCASSLVYSYEQYFGPGTRLTVT.